Listed below are T cell receptor beta chains from one sample, sequenced in a study of cytotoxic CD8 clonotypes in ibrutinib-treated CLL. Profiling relied on immunoSEQ multiplex PCR, and the TCRdb table lists in-frame clones only, not all of them. The sample contains approximately 120,000 clones, about 50% of which appear only once. The sequencing here drew on PBMCs, taken after 24 months of ibrutinib treatment. These receptors were taken from a human donor with chronic lymphocytic leukemia. CDR3s include the opening cysteine and the closing phenylalanine or tryptophan. The order of the fields is D gene, J gene, V gene, clone size, CDR3 DNA, CDR3 protein. A D gene is named only where the DNA matches it firmly. Clone size is given for some rows only: seen once, a few or many times, or a class if the clone is expanded.

D: NA; J: TRBJ1-5; V: TRBV28; size: few; DNA: TGTGCCAGCACCCAGAGCAATCAGCCCCAGCATTTT; CDR3: CASTQSNQPQHF
D: NA; J: TRBJ2-3; V: TRBV29-1; size: NA; DNA: TGCAGCGTTGACCAGTCCACAGATACGCAGTATTTT; CDR3: CSVDQSTDTQYF
D: NA; J: TRBJ1-3; V: TRBV25-1; size: NA; DNA: TGTGCCAGCAGTGACCCAAGGGGGGCGGATGGAAACACCATATATTTT; CDR3: CASSDPRGADGNTIYF
D: NA; J: TRBJ2-1; V: TRBV2; size: NA; DNA: TGTGCCGGGGCCAGGGAGCGGAATGAGCAGTTCTTC; CDR3: CAGARERNEQFF
D: NA; J: TRBJ2-7; V: TRBV7-7; size: once; DNA: TGTGCCAGCAGCTTAGAATGGGGAACCGAGCAGTACTTC; CDR3: CASSLEWGTEQYF
D: TRBD1; J: TRBJ1-3; V: TRBV7-6; size: NA; DNA: TGTGCCAGCAGCTCCGACAGGGTTGGAAACACCATATATTTT; CDR3: CASSSDRVGNTIYF
D: NA; J: TRBJ2-1; V: TRBV29-1; size: few; DNA: TGCAGCGTCGGGCAGGGAGGTGAGCAGTTCTTC; CDR3: CSVGQGGEQFF
D: TRBD1; J: TRBJ1-1; V: TRBV29-1; size: NA; DNA: TGCAGCGTTGAAGTCCCACAGGGGCCGAACACTGAAGCTTTCTTT; CDR3: CSVEVPQGPNTEAFF
D: NA; J: TRBJ1-1; V: TRBV6-5; size: NA; DNA: TGTGCCAGCAGTTACGGGACTGAAGCTTTCTTT; CDR3: CASSYGTEAFF
D: TRBD1; J: TRBJ2-2; V: TRBV7-3; size: NA; DNA: TGTGCCAGCAGCTCGACAGGGGCCGGGGAGCTGTTTTTT; CDR3: CASSSTGAGELFF
D: TRBD1; J: TRBJ1-1; V: TRBV6-4; size: NA; DNA: TGTGCCAGCAGAAGACAGGGGGCCATGAACACTGAAGCTTTCTTT; CDR3: CASRRQGAMNTEAFF
D: NA; J: TRBJ1-6; V: TRBV7-3; size: NA; DNA: TGTGCCAGCACCCCACGGGAGGGGATCTATTCACCCCTCCACTTT; CDR3: CASTPREGIYSPLHF
D: NA; J: TRBJ2-1; V: TRBV29-1; size: NA; DNA: TGCAGCGTTGGACCAGGGTCCAGCTCCTACAATGAGCAGTTCTTC; CDR3: CSVGPGSSSYNEQFF
D: TRBD1; J: TRBJ2-7; V: TRBV14; size: NA; DNA: TGTGCCAGCAGCCAAGTCAGGGGGCGATACGAGCAGTACTTC; CDR3: CASSQVRGRYEQYF
D: NA; J: TRBJ2-2; V: TRBV10-2; size: NA; DNA: TGCGCCAGCAGTGAGTCGGGGATGGACACCGGGGAGCTGTTTTTT; CDR3: CASSESGMDTGELFF
D: TRBD1; J: TRBJ1-5; V: TRBV5-8; size: NA; DNA: TGTGCCAGCAGCATTACAGGGGATGGCAATCAGCCCCAGCATTTT; CDR3: CASSITGDGNQPQHF
D: TRBD2; J: TRBJ2-3; V: TRBV7-2; size: NA; DNA: TGTGCCAGCAGCTTGGGACTAGCGGGGGGGGCCACAGATACGCAGTATTTT; CDR3: CASSLGLAGGATDTQYF
D: NA; J: TRBJ2-3; V: TRBV7-2; size: NA; DNA: TGTGCCAGCAGCCTGACAGTACTAGTCACAGATACGCAGTATTTT; CDR3: CASSLTVLVTDTQYF
D: NA; J: TRBJ1-2; V: TRBV30; size: NA; DNA: TGTGCCTGGAGTCTAGCAGGGTCCCGGACGGTCGGCTACACCTTC; CDR3: CAWSLAGSRTVGYTF